This T cell receptor beta chain was retrieved from a study of blood T cell repertoires in COVID-19. The germline gives CDR1 MNHEY, CDR2 SMNVEV (reference sequence). This CDR3 contains 16 residues. V shed 4 bases, J shed 7 bases, and the junction held 10 bases outside the gene matches. A single count supports this clone. The method was immunoSEQ multiplex PCR; TCRdb's version includes in-frame clones alone and lacks a portion of them. The sample holds 200,000 to 300,000 clones, about 88% seen once. Sequenced: peripheral blood. V usage is TRBV27 and J usage is TRBJ1-5, with 10 positions matching TRBD1. This sequence was found in a man aged 60-69 years who had recovered from COVID-19. The CDR3 nucleotides read TGTGCCAGCAGTTCCCTAGTGACAGGGGGCAGACAGCCCCAGCATTTT. Protein: CASSSLVTGGRQPQHF.